The 7 T cell receptor beta chains given below trace back to one sample, sequenced in a study of blood T cell repertoires in COVID-19. Profiled with immunoSEQ multiplex PCR; TCRdb holds only in-frame clones, not every one. The table lists approximately 120,000 clones, 80% to 95% of them singletons, with approximately 2% in the top ten. Sample: peripheral blood. Receptors originate from a man aged 50-59 years with COVID-19, enrolled during active disease.

CDR3 residues: CAWSGGRSYGYTF. For the CDR3, the DNA is TGTGCCTGGAGTGGTGGAAGGAGCTATGGCTACACCTTC. The V and J genes are TRBV30 and TRBJ1-2; the D is unclear. The germline V gene encodes CDR1 GTSNPN and CDR2 SVGIG (reference sequence). The CDR3 has 13 amino acids. V was shortened by 1 base and J by 4 bases, with 10 bases between the two germline ends.

The rearrangement links TRBV5-4 to TRBJ2-1, with 7 positions matching TRBD2. Trimming removed 4 bases from V and 2 bases from J; junction bases left unmatched: 9. CDR1 is SGHNT and CDR2 is YYREEE in the germline V gene (reference sequence). The length of the CDR3 is 16 residues. CDR3 region: CASSQASGATYNEQFF. The CDR3 DNA is TGTGCCAGCAGCCAGGCTAGCGGTGCGACCTACAATGAGCAGTTCTTC.

This chain uses TRBV19 with TRBJ2-3; D is ambiguous. In germline, CDR1 is LNHDA, CDR2 SQIVND (reference sequence). V lost 0 bases to trimming and J lost 1 base, with 8 bases between them. This CDR3 contains 15 residues. The CDR3 reads CASSIDVPRTDTQYF. In DNA, the CDR3 is TGTGCCAGTAGTATAGACGTCCCCCGCACAGATACGCAGTATTTT.

This clone was counted between two and nine times. The chain couples TRBV5-1 to TRBJ2-3; 14 nucleotides agree with TRBD2. The CDR3 extends over 15 amino acids. Germline V lookup: CDR1 SGHRS, CDR2 YFSETQ. V shed 2 bases and J 5 bases; nucleotides not matched to a gene: 1. Here the CDR3 DNA reads TGCGCCAGCAGCTTAGGACTAGCGGGAGGAGATACGCAGTATTTT. Translating it yields CASSLGLAGGDTQYF.

This clone was detected only once. The V and J genes are TRBV24-1 and TRBJ2-7; 8 bases agree with TRBD1. This CDR3 spans 15 amino acids. V was pared by 4 bases and J by 8 bases, with 12 bases of the junction left unmatched. Germline CDR1 reads KGHDR; CDR2 reads SFDVKD. The CDR3: CATSDLGTGFGKQYF. CDR3 in DNA: TGTGCCACCAGTGACCTCGGGACAGGTTTTGGAAAGCAGTACTTC.

This clone has a single count. The chain combines TRBV5-1 with TRBJ1-1; 10 bases fit TRBD1. The CDR3 is 16 amino acids. The V gene's germline CDR1 is SGHRS and CDR2 YFSETQ. V lost 3 bases to trimming and J lost 5 bases; unmatched junction nucleotides: 10. The CDR3: CASSYEAGTGATEAFF. CDR3 DNA: TGCGCCAGCAGCTACGAAGCCGGGACAGGGGCTACTGAAGCTTTCTTT.

DNA for the CDR3: TGCAGCGTTGTTTCCTCTCGCTCCTACGAGCAGTACTTC. Translated, it gives CSVVSSRSYEQYF. The chain uses TRBV29-1 and TRBJ2-7; D not certain. Trimming cost V 4 bases and J 0 bases, with 10 bases left between them. From germline, CDR1 is SQVTM and CDR2 ANQGSEA. CDR3 size: 13 residues.